This T cell receptor (beta chain) originates from a study of vaccination effects on CD4 cells after COVID-19. Study-level findings and limits: Healthy vaccinees had only 1 of 255 vaccine-induced clones cross-react with common cold coronaviruses.

Clones were read by immunoSEQ multiplex PCR, and TCRdb kept only the in-frame ones, dropping some. The data contain approximately 61,000 clones, roughly 73% of them singletons. Under the ViraFEST assay, PBMC were stimulated with viral peptide pools so that antigen-specific CD4+ T cells expanded. Sequencing was performed afterwards. Around day 10 of culture, CD4+ T cells were separated out. Participants were given two doses of BNT162b2 or mRNA-1273 vaccine. Prior SARS-CoV-2 infection was absent in the vaccine recipients, as shown by negative nucleocapsid antibodies. They grew some 2 million PBMC in each well, adding approximately 10 IU/ml IL-2 and approximately 9.2 ug/ml peptides. On day 3 and again on day 7, half the medium was replaced with IL-2 medium. As for this clone: Its matching antigen is unknown.

The CDR3 length is 15 residues. V was trimmed by 1 base and J by 2 bases, leaving 10 bases between them. Germline-derived CDR1 and CDR2 are KGHDR and SFDVKD. V gene TRBV24-1 combines with J gene TRBJ2-5, with D perhaps matching TRBD2 (5 bases). The sequence was obtained from a human donor who received a COVID-19 vaccine. The specimen comprised CD4+ T cells from PBMCs cultured with HCoV-229E spike peptides, sampled after COVID-19 vaccination. The DNA for the CDR3 is TGTGCCACCAGTGATTTAACCCCGGGACAAGAGACCCAGTACTTC. Amino acids: CATSDLTPGQETQYF.